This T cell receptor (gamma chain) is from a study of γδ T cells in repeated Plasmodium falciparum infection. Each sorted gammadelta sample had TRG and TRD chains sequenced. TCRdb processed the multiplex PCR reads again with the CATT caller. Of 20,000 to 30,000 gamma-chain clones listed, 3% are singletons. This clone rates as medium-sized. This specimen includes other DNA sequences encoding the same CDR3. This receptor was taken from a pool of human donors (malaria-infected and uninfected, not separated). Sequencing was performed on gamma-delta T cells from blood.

CDR3 sequence: CALLDKKLF. The CDR3 bases are TGTGCCTTGTTGGATAAGAAACTCTTT. The gene calls are TRGV9 and TRGJ1 or TRGJ2. The V and J ends lost 8 bases and 8 bases, in that order; junction bases with no gene match: 3. Germline loops: CDR1 GITISATS, CDR2 ISYDGTV (reference sequence). The CDR3 has 9 amino acids.